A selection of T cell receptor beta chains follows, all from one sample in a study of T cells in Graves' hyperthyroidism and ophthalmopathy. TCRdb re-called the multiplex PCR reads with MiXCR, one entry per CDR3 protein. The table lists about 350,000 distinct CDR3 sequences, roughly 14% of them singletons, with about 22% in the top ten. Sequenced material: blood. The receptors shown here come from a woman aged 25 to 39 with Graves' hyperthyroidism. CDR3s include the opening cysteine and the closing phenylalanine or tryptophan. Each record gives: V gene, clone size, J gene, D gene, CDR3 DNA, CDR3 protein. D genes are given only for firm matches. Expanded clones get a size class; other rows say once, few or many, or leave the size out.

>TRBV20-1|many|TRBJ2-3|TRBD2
TGCAGTGCTAGTTCTGCGGGAGCAGATACGCAGTATTTT
CSASSAGADTQYF
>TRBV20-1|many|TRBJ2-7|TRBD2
TGCAGTGCTAGAGATCTAGCGGGGACCTCCTACGAGCAGTACTTC
CSARDLAGTSYEQYF
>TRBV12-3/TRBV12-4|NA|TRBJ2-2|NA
TGTGCCAGCACCTTGGGTTCAAACACCGGGGAGCTGTTTTTT
CASTLGSNTGELFF
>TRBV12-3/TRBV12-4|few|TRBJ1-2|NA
TGTGCCAGCAGGGCCGCATTAAGGGGCTACACCTTC
CASRAALRGYTF
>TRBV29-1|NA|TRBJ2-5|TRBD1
TGCAGCGTTGCCCAGGGGGTAACCCAGTACTTC
CSVAQGVTQYF
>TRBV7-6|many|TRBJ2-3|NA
TGTGCCAGCAGCTTAGAATCCGTGGTGGCTCTGGCAGATACGCAGTATTTT
CASSLESVVALADTQYF
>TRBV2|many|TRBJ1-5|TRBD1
TGTGCCAGCAGAGGACAGGAGTTTAGTCTTAATCAGCCCCAGCATTTT
CASRGQEFSLNQPQHF
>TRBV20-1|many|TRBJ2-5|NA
TGCAGTGCCGGTGGAGGGACTCCCCTACTAACCCAGTACTTC
CSAGGGTPLLTQYF
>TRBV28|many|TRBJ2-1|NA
TGTGCCAGCAGTTTAGGCCCAACCGGGCCCGTCAATGAGCAGTTCTTC
CASSLGPTGPVNEQFF
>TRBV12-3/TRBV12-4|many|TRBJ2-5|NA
TGTGCCAGCAGTTTAGGGGGCCTAGTCACCAACCAAGAGACCCAGTACTTC
CASSLGGLVTNQETQYF
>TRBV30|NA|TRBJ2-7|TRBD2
TGTGCCTGGAGTCTCCCGGGACTAGCGGGCGAGCAGTACTTC
CAWSLPGLAGEQYF
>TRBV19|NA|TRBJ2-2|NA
TGTGCCAGTAGCCCCGGGGGAACTCGGTACGGGGAGCTGTTTTTT
CASSPGGTRYGELFF
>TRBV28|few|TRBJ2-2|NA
TGTGCCAGCAGTCCGGGGAACGGGGAGCTGTTTTTT
CASSPGNGELFF
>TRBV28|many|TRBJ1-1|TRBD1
TGTGCCAGCAGTCCTGACAGGGGGGTGGACACTGAAGCTTTCTTT
CASSPDRGVDTEAFF
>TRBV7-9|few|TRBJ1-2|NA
TGTGCCAGCAGCTTAACTCAGGGCCTAGCTAACTATGGCTACACCTTC
CASSLTQGLANYGYTF
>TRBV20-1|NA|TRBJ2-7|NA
TGCAGTGCTAAAAGGGACTCCTACGAGCAGTACTTC
CSAKRDSYEQYF
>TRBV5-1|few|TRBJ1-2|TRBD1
TGCGCCAGCAGCTTCGGGACAGCGGTTAACTATGGCTACACCTTC
CASSFGTAVNYGYTF
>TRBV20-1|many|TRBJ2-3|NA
TGCAGTGCTAGACCCACTAGTGCCACAGATACGCAGTATTTT
CSARPTSATDTQYF
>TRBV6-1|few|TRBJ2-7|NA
TGTGCCAGCAGGCAGCAGTCACCCGAGCAGTACTTC
CASRQQSPEQYF
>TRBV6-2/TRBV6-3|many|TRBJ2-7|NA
TGTGCCAGCAGTTACAACAGGGCCTACGAGCAGTACTTC
CASSYNRAYEQYF
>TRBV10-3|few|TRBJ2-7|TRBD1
TGTGCCATCGGGGGACAGGGGTTGCACGAGCAGTACTTC
CAIGGQGLHEQYF
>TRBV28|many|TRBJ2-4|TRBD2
TGTGCCAGCAATATAGCGGGAGTTGGGAAAAACATTCAGTACTTC
CASNIAGVGKNIQYF
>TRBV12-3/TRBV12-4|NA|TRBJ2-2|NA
TGTGCCAGCAGCTCTTTCCCCCCAGGGGAATCCGGGGAGCTGTTTTTT
CASSSFPPGESGELFF
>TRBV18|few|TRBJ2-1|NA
TGTGCCAGCTCACCAGCTGCCGGTAACTCCTACAATGAGCAGTTCTTC
CASSPAAGNSYNEQFF
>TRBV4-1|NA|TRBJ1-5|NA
TGCGCCAGCAGCCACCCCCGGGACACAGGCAATCAGCCCCAGCATTTT
CASSHPRDTGNQPQHF
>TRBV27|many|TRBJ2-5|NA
TGTGCCAGCAGTTTAAATCTGCAGCAGACCCAGTACTTC
CASSLNLQQTQYF
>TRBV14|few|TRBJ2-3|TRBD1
TGTGCCAGCAGCCGAACCGGGACAGTAAGCACAGATACGCAGTATTTT
CASSRTGTVSTDTQYF
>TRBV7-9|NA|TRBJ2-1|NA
TGTGCCAGCACCCCCGGAGGTTCTACCTACAATGAGCAGTTCTTC
CASTPGGSTYNEQFF
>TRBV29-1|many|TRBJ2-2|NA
TGCAGCGTCTCGACAGGGAACACCGGGGAGCTGTTTTTT
CSVSTGNTGELFF
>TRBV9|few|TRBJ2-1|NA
TGTGCCAGCAGCGTAGGTGAGGTCCCTGAGCAGTTCTTC
CASSVGEVPEQFF
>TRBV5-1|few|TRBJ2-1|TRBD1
TGCGCCAGCAGCTTGGACAGGGGCCACCCCTACAATGAGCAGTTCTTC
CASSLDRGHPYNEQFF
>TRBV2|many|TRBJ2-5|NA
TGTGCCAGCAGTCCCGACAGGCAAGAGACCCAGTACTTC
CASSPDRQETQYF
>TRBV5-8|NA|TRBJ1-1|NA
TGTGCCAGCAGCGGGGGACACTCTAACACTGAAGCTTTCTTT
CASSGGHSNTEAFF
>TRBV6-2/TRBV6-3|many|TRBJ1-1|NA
TGTGCCAGCGCTTGGAGGACTGAAGCTTTCTTT
CASAWRTEAFF
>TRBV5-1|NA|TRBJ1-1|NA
TGCGCCAGCAGCCCTACACGGTCCACTGAAGCTTTCTTT
CASSPTRSTEAFF
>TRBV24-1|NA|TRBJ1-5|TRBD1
TGTGCCACCAGTGAGGGACAGTATAGCAATCAGCCCCAGCATTTT
CATSEGQYSNQPQHF
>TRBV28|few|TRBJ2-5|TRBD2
TGTGCCGGTAGCGGGGTCGGAACAGAGACCCAGTACTTC
CAGSGVGTETQYF
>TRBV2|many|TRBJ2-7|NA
TGTGCCAGCAGTGCGGTGGGCGAGCAGTACTTC
CASSAVGEQYF
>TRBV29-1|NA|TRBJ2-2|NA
TGCAGCGTTGAGGGGCCTGACACCGGGGAGCTGTTTTTT
CSVEGPDTGELFF
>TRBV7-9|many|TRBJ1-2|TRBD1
TGTGCCAGCAGCGGAGGGGGCCTTGGCTACACCTTC
CASSGGGLGYTF
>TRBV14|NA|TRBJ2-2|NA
TGTGCCAGCAGCCAAATCAGCGGCGGGGAGCTGTTTTTT
CASSQISGGELFF
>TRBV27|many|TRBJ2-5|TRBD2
TGTGCCAGCAGCCGGGGGGGACTAATCCAAGAGACCCAGTACTTC
CASSRGGLIQETQYF
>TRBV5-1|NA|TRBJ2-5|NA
TGCGCCAGCAGATCCCCCCAGGGGCGGGAAGAGACCCAGTACTTC
CASRSPQGREETQYF
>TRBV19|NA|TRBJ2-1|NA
TGTGCCAGTACGTTCGGGAGTTTAGGTGAGCAGTTCTTC
CASTFGSLGEQFF
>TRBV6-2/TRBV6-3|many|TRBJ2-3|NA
TGTGCCAGCAGTTACTCGATAAGATCGCGGGATCGCACAGATACGCAGTATTTT
CASSYSIRSRDRTDTQYF
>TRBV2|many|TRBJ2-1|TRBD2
TGTGCCAGCCTACCCGGGACTAGCGCCTACAATGAGCAGTTCTTC
CASLPGTSAYNEQFF
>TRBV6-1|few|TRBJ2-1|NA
TGTGCCAGCAGCCGAACTCGGCGCTCAAGCTCCTACAATGAGCAGTTCTTC
CASSRTRRSSSYNEQFF
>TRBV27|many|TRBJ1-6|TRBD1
TGTGCCAGCAGGGATGGACAGGGATATTCACCCCTCCACTTT
CASRDGQGYSPLHF